Sequencing of this T cell receptor (beta chain) was carried out in a study of CD8 T cells in ankylosing spondylitis. Study-level findings and limits: Reactive arthritis synovial fluid and blood previously showed some of these motif variants.

For this clonotype: The antigen remains unidentified.

MiXCR was run by TCRdb on the 5' RACE reads, yielding one entry per CDR3 protein. The table has about 360,000 distinct CDR3 sequences, roughly 14% seen once; the top ten hold approximately 1%. This CDR3 has 18 amino acids. Trimming removed 0 bases from V and 6 bases from J, with 21 bases in between. Germline-derived CDR1 and CDR2 are WSHSY and SAAADI. This chain connects TRBV10-2 to TRBJ2-1; a weak D match, TRBD2 (5 bases). The TCR comes from a male donor with ankylosing spondylitis or in good health (not recorded which). Sequencing was done on a sample of blood, either unsorted or a sorted T cell fraction (not recorded which). The CDR3 spells CASSESTLRGHGPNEQFF. As DNA, the CDR3 is TGCGCCAGCAGTGAGTCGACTCTCCGGGGTCACGGTCCCAATGAGCAGTTCTTC.